The next 29 T cell receptor beta chains were all read from a single sample in a study of blood T cell repertoires in COVID-19. The data were produced by immunoSEQ multiplex PCR, yet TCRdb's version contains in-frame clones alone and is incomplete. The sample has about 190,000 clones, roughly 80% seen once. The specimen was peripheral blood. These receptors came from a woman aged 40 to 50 with acute or convalescent COVID-19.

V gene TRBV4-1 combines with J gene TRBJ1-1, with 7 bases lining up with TRBD1. Trimming cost V 7 bases and J 5 bases; bases outside gene matches: 10. This CDR3 region has 14 residues. Per germline, CDR1 MGHRA and CDR2 YSYEKL. The CDR3 nucleotides read TGCGCCAGCAACTACAGACAGGGAAGGACTGAAGCTTTCTTT. Translated, it gives CASNYRQGRTEAFF.

In this sample, this clone turned up a few times. The chain links TRBV12-5 to TRBJ1-2; 12 bases map to TRBD1. V gave up 4 bases and J gave up 3 bases; unmatched junction bases: 6. Germline CDR1 LGHNT, CDR2 FRNRAP. This CDR3 region has 16 residues. Written as DNA, the CDR3 is TGTGCTAGTGGTTCAGGGACAGGGGGCAAGTACTATGGCTACACCTTC. It yields the protein CASGSGTGGKYYGYTF.

The CDR3 region is CASSFRGPPENSPLHF. CDR3 sequence (DNA): TGTGCCAGCAGTTTCAGGGGGCCCCCAGAAAATTCACCCCTCCACTTT. V usage is TRBV27 and J usage is TRBJ1-6, with 8 positions matching TRBD1. The J segment lost 7 bases and the V segment lost 3 bases, leaving 8 bases of the junction unmatched. CDR1 and CDR2 (germline): MNHEY, SMNVEV (reference sequence). The CDR3 runs to 16 residues.

The genes are TRBV5-1 and TRBJ1-2, with no clear D. The germline V gene has CDR1 SGHRS and CDR2 YFSETQ. V was pared by 4 bases and J by 4 bases, with 20 bases between. The CDR3 length is 16 residues. This CDR3 is CASSPLAGPIGYGYTF. The CDR3 coding sequence is TGCGCCAGCAGCCCTCTGGCAGGCCCCATAGGCTATGGCTACACCTTC.

The chain couples TRBV27 to TRBJ2-1, with 10 bases that match TRBD2. The length of the CDR3 is 14 residues. Trimming removed 10 bases from V and 5 bases from J; junction bases left unmatched: 8. CDR1 is MNHEY, CDR2 SMNVEV, per germline (reference sequence). The CDR3 region is CATQGLANDNEQFF. The CDR3, as DNA: TGTGCCACGCAGGGACTAGCGAACGACAATGAGCAGTTCTTC.

This sequence joins TRBV5-5 and TRBJ2-1; TRBD2 is a possible D gene (7 bases). V lost 1 base to trimming and J lost 10 bases, with 12 bases between them. Germline V lookup: CDR1 SGHKS, CDR2 YYEKEE (reference sequence). CDR3 length: 13 residues. Here the CDR3 DNA reads TGTGCCAGCAGCTTGCCCGGGGGGACAGAGCAGTTCTTC. Protein product: CASSLPGGTEQFF.

The chain recombines TRBV7-9 with TRBJ1-6; the D is unclear. This CDR3 comprises 13 residues. V lost 3 bases and J 8 bases, leaving 8 bases between the germline ends. CDR1 and CDR2 (germline): SEHNR, FQNEAQ (reference sequence). CDR3 nucleotide sequence: TGTGCCAGCAGCTTTGGGGAGGATTCACCCCTCCACTTT. Translated: CASSFGEDSPLHF.

The chain employs TRBV30 and TRBJ2-7, with 7 bases fitting TRBD1. Germline V lookup: CDR1 GTSNPN, CDR2 SVGIG (reference sequence). The CDR3 loop spans 15 amino acids. V shed 2 bases, J shed 5 bases, and the junction held 12 bases outside the gene matches. CDR3 loop: CAWSLGTAPGDEQYF. CDR3 in DNA: TGTGCCTGGAGTCTAGGGACAGCCCCAGGCGACGAGCAGTACTTC.

The chain links TRBV27 to TRBJ2-7, with 8 bases lining up with TRBD2. The germline V gene has CDR1 MNHEY and CDR2 SMNVEV (reference sequence). This CDR3 comprises 21 residues. The V and J ends lost 6 bases and 0 bases, in that order; junction bases with no gene match: 25. The CDR3 DNA reads as TGTGCCAGCAGAATGGTATACGGGACTAGGGGAGGGATGGCGCACTCCTACGAGCAGTACTTC. Translated: CASRMVYGTRGGMAHSYEQYF.

The chain carries TRBV27 and TRBJ1-3; D not certain. The CDR3 runs 13 residues. Germline assignment: CDR1 MNHEY and CDR2 SMNVEV (reference sequence). V lost 5 bases to trimming and J lost 4 bases, with 9 bases between them. CDR3 nucleotide sequence: TGTGCCAGCAGTCCCAATTTGGGAAACACCATATATTTT. Protein: CASSPNLGNTIYF.

The count of this clone is one. V and J are TRBV7-2 and TRBJ2-3, with TRBD2 as a possible D gene (5 bases). Germline lookup yields CDR1 SGHTA and CDR2 FQGNSA. The CDR3 length is 14 residues. V gave up 2 bases and J gave up 4 bases, with 10 bases separating them. The CDR3 reads CASSLTRRADTQYF. The CDR3 nucleotides read TGTGCCAGCAGCTTAACCCGGCGGGCAGATACGCAGTATTTT. The complete variable domain, with remaining parts taken from reference TRBV7-2 and TRBJ2-3, reads GAGVSQSPSNKVTEKGKDVELRCDPISGHTALYWYRQSLGQGLEFLIYFQGNSAPDKSGLPSDRFSAERTGGSVSTLTIQRTQQEDSAVYLCASSLTRRADTQYFGPGTRLTVL.

This clone has just a few counts. This chain joins TRBV2 and TRBJ1-2, with 8 nucleotides matching TRBD1. CDR1 is SNHLY and CDR2 is FYNNEI in the germline V gene. The CDR3 consists of 14 residues. With 5 bases clipped from V and 8 bases from J, the junction kept 10 bases outside the gene matches. The CDR3 DNA follows: TGTGCCAGCAGTTACGACAGGGGAGCGGGGGGCTACACCTTC. Amino acids: CASSYDRGAGGYTF.

The chain uses TRBV27 and TRBJ1-1; no clear D. Germline CDR1 is MNHEY and CDR2 is SMNVEV (reference sequence). Deletions cut 6 bases from V and 1 base from J, with 15 bases between. The CDR3 is 15 residues long. DNA of the CDR3: TGTGCCAGCAGCCCTAACCGGGTCCCGAACACTGAAGCTTTCTTT. This translates into CASSPNRVPNTEAFF.

V usage is TRBV10-1 and J usage is TRBJ2-3, with a tentative D call TRBD1 (5 bases). CDR1 WNHNN and CDR2 SYGVQD come from the germline V gene (reference sequence). The V gene lost 3 bases and the J gene lost 5 bases, with 9 bases spanning the gap. The CDR3 has 13 residues. The CDR3 is CASSDRAGDTQYF. CDR3 sequence (DNA): TGCGCCAGCAGTGACAGGGCTGGAGATACGCAGTATTTT.

This chain uses TRBV30 with TRBJ2-2; 9 nucleotides agree with TRBD1. From germline, CDR1 is GTSNPN and CDR2 SVGIG (reference sequence). Trimming removed 4 bases from V and 3 bases from J; junction bases left unmatched: 6. This CDR3 is 15 amino acids long. The chain's CDR3 is CAWTPDRGDTGELFF. CDR3 DNA sequence: TGTGCCTGGACTCCCGACAGGGGGGACACCGGGGAGCTGTTTTTT.

This chain joins TRBV5-4 and TRBJ2-7, with 7 bases that match TRBD2. The CDR3 covers 14 residues. Trimming at V came to 7 bases and at J to 4 bases, leaving 11 bases not matched to a gene. Per germline, CDR1 SGHNT and CDR2 YYREEE (reference sequence). The CDR3 sequence: CASGILGREYEQYF. Written as DNA, the CDR3 is TGTGCCAGCGGGATCCTGGGGCGGGAGTACGAGCAGTACTTC.

J is TRBJ2-7 and V is TRBV6-4, with D maybe TRBD2 (6 bases). Germline loops: CDR1 MRHNA, CDR2 SNTAGT. V shed 9 bases and J shed 3 bases, with 15 bases lying between them. The CDR3 extends over 13 amino acids. CDR3 amino acids: CASEGLPLYEQYF. The CDR3 region has the DNA TGTGCCAGTGAGGGACTGCCGCTCTACGAGCAGTACTTC.

The CDR3 DNA reads as TGTGCCAGCAGCACCCGGACAGTTAGTCCCTACGAGCAGTACTTC. Its translation: CASSTRTVSPYEQYF. The V and J genes are TRBV5-4 and TRBJ2-7; possibly TRBD1 for D (6 bases). The V and J ends lost 4 bases and 2 bases respectively, with 16 bases between them. The CDR3 has 15 residues. The germline V gene encodes CDR1 SGHNT and CDR2 YYREEE (reference sequence).

This clone was counted ten times or more. The chain's CDR3 is CASSLLLTREQFF. CDR3 DNA sequence: TGTGCCAGCAGCTTGCTTCTCACGAGGGAGCAGTTCTTC. This rearrangement joins TRBV5-6 to TRBJ2-1; D call uncertain. V gave up 1 base and J gave up 10 bases, with 12 bases separating them. CDR1 and CDR2 (germline): SGHDT, YYEEEE. The CDR3 extends over 13 amino acids.

V and J are TRBV2 and TRBJ1-4; TRBD1 matches 7 bases. Losses at the gene ends were 7 bases for V and 0 bases for J; bases not matched to a gene: 11. The germline CDR1 and CDR2 sequences are SNHLY and FYNNEI. The CDR3 has 17 residues. CDR3 in amino acids: CASNLDRVGATNEKLFF. The CDR3 DNA reads TGTGCCAGCAATCTTGACAGGGTTGGAGCAACTAATGAAAAACTGTTTTTT.

The chain joins TRBV11-3 to TRBJ2-1; TRBD1 agrees at 7 bases. Germline V gene data show CDR1 as SGHNT and CDR2 as YENEEA. The CDR3 contains 14 residues. The junction had 9 bases not matched to a gene; V was cut back by 5 bases and J by 8 bases. CDR3 in DNA: TGTGCCAGCAGCCGGAGACAGGGTATTGATGAGCAGTTCTTC. Encoded protein: CASSRRQGIDEQFF.

This clone was recorded only once. The J gene is TRBJ2-7, the V gene TRBV4-1; weak D call: TRBD1 (6 bases). CDR3 size: 15 residues. Between the trimmed V and J ends, which lost 3 bases and 6 bases, there was a span of 18 bases. Per the germline V gene, CDR1 is MGHRA and CDR2 is YSYEKL. CDR3 in DNA: TGCGCCAGCAGCCATAGCTCACAGGGAAATCTCGAGCAGTACTTC. This codes for CASSHSSQGNLEQYF.

The chain couples TRBV5-5 to TRBJ1-4; D is undetermined. The V end lost 5 bases, the J end lost 6 bases, and 23 bases lay between the germline ends. The CDR3 is 17 amino acids. CDR1 and CDR2 from the germline V gene are SGHKS and YYEKEE (reference sequence). In DNA, the CDR3 is TGTGCCAGCAGTCGGTATATGAGCGGTCCCCCGGATGAAAAACTGTTTTTT. Translated: CASSRYMSGPPDEKLFF.

The rearrangement links TRBV5-1 to TRBJ1-6, with 9 bases fitting TRBD1. CDR3 length: 12 amino acids. Germline values: CDR1 SGHRS, CDR2 YFSETQ. V was pared by 4 bases and J by 14 bases, with 4 bases of the junction left unmatched. CDR3 sequence reads: CASSVDRGSLHF. The CDR3 DNA reads as TGCGCCAGCAGCGTCGACAGGGGGTCCCTCCACTTT.

The chain combines TRBV12-3 or TRBV12-4 with TRBJ1-1, with D possibly TRBD1 on 6 matching bases. Trimming pared 7 bases from V and 7 bases from J, leaving 13 bases between. This CDR3 spans 12 amino acids. CDR3 residues: CASILRGIEAFF. The DNA for the CDR3 is TGTGCCAGCATCCTTAGGGGGATTGAAGCTTTCTTT.

The rearrangement joins TRBV28 to TRBJ1-5; no clear D gene. V gave up 0 bases and J gave up 4 bases, with 13 bases separating them. Germline CDR1 MDHEN, CDR2 SYDVKM. CDR3 size: 16 residues. CDR3 sequence reads: CASSLWTGRRNQPQHF. DNA of the CDR3: TGTGCCAGCAGTTTATGGACGGGGAGGCGAAATCAGCCCCAGCATTTT.

The chain is built from TRBV6-5 and TRBJ1-2; the D gene is possibly TRBD1 (5 bases). The germline V gene has CDR1 MNHEY and CDR2 SVGAGI. The CDR3 length is 14 residues. V was clipped by 10 bases and J by 6 bases, with 21 bases between them. In nucleotides, the CDR3 is TGTGCCACCTTGGCCGGCAGGGTCACTCATGGCTACACCTTC. Its protein product is CATLAGRVTHGYTF.

This clone was observed a few times. This chain joins TRBV7-6 and TRBJ2-7; 10 bases are shared with TRBD1. The CDR3 is 16 amino acids. Trimming cost V 1 base and J 6 bases; bases outside gene matches: 9. Germline values: CDR1 SGHVS, CDR2 FNYEAQ. The CDR3 nucleotides are TGTGCCAGCAGCTTAGGTCCGGGACAGGGGTTAGGCGAGCAGTACTTC. It yields the protein CASSLGPGQGLGEQYF.

This chain joins TRBV5-6 and TRBJ2-5, with D perhaps TRBD1 (6 bases). Germline CDR1 SGHDT, CDR2 YYEEEE. V lost 4 bases to trimming and J lost 5 bases, with 15 bases between them. There are 14 residues in the CDR3. The CDR3 DNA sequence: TGTGCCAGCAGCCCCACCTACAGGGTCGAGACCCAGTACTTC. Translating it yields CASSPTYRVETQYF.